These 15 T cell receptor beta chains were sequenced from one sample in a study of blood T cell repertoires in COVID-19. The repertoire was sequenced with immunoSEQ multiplex PCR; TCRdb's copy has only in-frame clones and lacks some. Of a few hundred thousand clones in the sample, approximately 88% were seen once. The source material was PBMCs or T cells enriched from blood (not recorded which). The receptor source for this set is a woman aged 25 to 39 who had recovered from COVID-19.

This CDR3 is CASRPREEGEQFF. Written as DNA, the CDR3 is TGTGCCAGCAGACCCAGAGAGGAGGGTGAGCAGTTCTTC. The chain couples TRBV12-3 or TRBV12-4 to TRBJ2-1; a possible D gene is TRBD2 (6 bases). The V end lost 6 bases, the J end lost 9 bases, and 15 bases lay between the germline ends. This CDR3 is 13 amino acids long.

The chain has TRBV29-1 and TRBJ2-1, with unresolved D. The CDR3 length is 12 residues. Germline V gives CDR1 SQVTM, CDR2 ANQGSEA. V was pared by 5 bases and J by 7 bases, with 12 bases between. DNA for the CDR3: TGCAGCGTTTTTCTCGGTGAGAATGAGCAGTTCTTC. It translates to CSVFLGENEQFF.

The chain is built from TRBV4-1 and TRBJ2-1, with a possible D match to TRBD1 (5 bases). The CDR3 runs 16 residues. V was cut by 0 bases and J by 0 bases, with 9 bases left in between. The germline V gene encodes CDR1 MGHRA and CDR2 YSYEKL. The CDR3 region has the DNA TGCGCCAGCAGCCAAGAGGGGCTAGTCTCCTACAATGAGCAGTTCTTC. Translating it yields CASSQEGLVSYNEQFF.

The V gene is TRBV24-1, the J gene TRBJ2-1, with 9 bases identical to TRBD2. The junction had 11 bases not matched to a gene; V was cut back by 3 bases and J by 9 bases. The CDR3 runs 16 residues. From germline, CDR1 is KGHDR and CDR2 SFDVKD. The CDR3 coding sequence is TGTGCCACCAGTGATCCCACCGGGACTAGCAATGCTGAGCAGTTCTTC. Translating it yields CATSDPTGTSNAEQFF.

The CDR3 spells CSASIGGGAQETQYF. Written as DNA, the CDR3 is TGCAGTGCTAGTATCGGGGGAGGGGCCCAAGAGACCCAGTACTTC. The chain has TRBV20-1 and TRBJ2-5; 7 bases agree with TRBD2. V shed 3 bases and J 1 base; nucleotides not matched to a gene: 8. The germline V gene encodes CDR1 DFQATT and CDR2 SNEGSKA (reference sequence). The CDR3 runs 15 residues.

V is TRBV7-6 and J is TRBJ1-1, with TRBD1 as a possible D gene (6 bases). This CDR3 is built from 19 residues. V lost 0 bases, J lost 0 bases, and 20 bases lay in between. Germline V gene data show CDR1 as SGHVS and CDR2 as FNYEAQ. The CDR3 loop reads CASSLALQGLSVVNTEAFF. The CDR3 DNA follows: TGTGCCAGCAGCTTAGCGCTACAGGGATTATCGGTCGTGAACACTGAAGCTTTCTTT.

The chain has TRBV3-1 (or the pseudogene TRBV3-2) and TRBJ2-3; 12 nucleotides line up with TRBD2. Looked up from germline, CDR1 is LGHDT and CDR2 is YNNKEL (reference sequence). The CDR3 has 15 amino acids. Unmatched junction bases numbered 1, after V lost 2 bases and J lost 4 bases. CDR3 residues: CASSQRLAGADTQYF. The CDR3, as DNA: TGTGCCAGCAGCCAAAGACTAGCGGGAGCAGATACGCAGTATTTT.

The chain carries TRBV19 and TRBJ2-3, with TRBD1 identical over 7 bases. Trimming at V came to 5 bases and at J to 10 bases, leaving 9 bases not matched to a gene. CDR3 length: 13 amino acids. From germline, CDR1 is LNHDA and CDR2 SQIVND (reference sequence). In nucleotides, the CDR3 is TGTGCCAGTAGTGTCAGTCGGGACAGACCGCAGTATTTT. It codes for CASSVSRDRPQYF.

The chain uses TRBV6-5 and TRBJ1-1; D is unresolved. CDR1 is MNHEY and CDR2 is SVGAGI in the germline V gene. The length of the CDR3 is 14 residues. V was trimmed by 2 bases and J by 0 bases, leaving 7 bases between them. CDR3 DNA sequence: TGTGCCAGCAGTTACACATACATGAACACTGAAGCTTTCTTT. This encodes CASSYTYMNTEAFF.

The chain couples TRBV25-1 to TRBJ2-7; D is unclear. V was clipped by 4 bases and J by 3 bases, with 10 bases between them. This CDR3 is built from 13 residues. Looked up from germline, CDR1 is MGHDK and CDR2 is SYGVNS. This chain's CDR3 is CASSGTPFYEQYF. The CDR3 coding sequence is TGTGCCAGCAGTGGCACTCCGTTCTACGAGCAGTACTTC.

This clone was recorded only once. The V gene is TRBV7-8, the J gene TRBJ1-1; D unclear. CDR1 and CDR2 (germline): SGHVS, FQNEAQ. The CDR3 length is 15 residues. V was trimmed by 1 base and J by 6 bases, leaving 15 bases between them. The CDR3 nucleotides are TGTGCCAGCAGCTTAGGGTTGGCAGTGAATTCTGAAGCTTTCTTT. It codes for CASSLGLAVNSEAFF.

In this sample, this clone turned up a few times. The chain has TRBV18 and TRBJ2-1, with 7 positions matching TRBD1. Germline CDR1 is KGHSH and CDR2 is LQKENI. This CDR3 contains 17 residues. The V and J ends lost 1 base and 0 bases, in that order; junction bases with no gene match: 6. In DNA form, the CDR3 reads TGTGCCAGCTCACCACTCCCACAGGGGAGCTCCTACAATGAGCAGTTCTTC. As protein: CASSPLPQGSSYNEQFF.

This chain uses TRBV13 with TRBJ2-1; 8 bases map to TRBD2. Germline lookup yields CDR1 PRHDT and CDR2 FYEKMQ (reference sequence). The CDR3 has 15 amino acids. The trim removed 6 bases at V and 9 bases at J, leaving 13 bases unmatched. Here the CDR3 DNA reads TGTGCCAGCAGTGGAGAAGGGACTAGTTTCCGTGAGCAGTTCTTC. The encoded protein is CASSGEGTSFREQFF.

The rearrangement joins TRBV13 to TRBJ2-5; 7 nucleotides align to TRBD1. The CDR3 has 14 amino acids. The germline CDR1 and CDR2 sequences are PRHDT and FYEKMQ (reference sequence). The ends lost 0 bases at V and 3 bases at J; junction bases unmatched: 1. CDR3 loop: CASSLGDREETQYF. DNA for the CDR3: TGTGCCAGCAGCTTAGGCGACAGGGAAGAGACCCAGTACTTC.

The rearrangement joins TRBV24-1 to TRBJ1-2; D is possibly TRBD1 (6 bases). CDR1 is KGHDR, CDR2 SFDVKD, per germline. Trimming shortened V by 3 bases and J by 4 bases, and 17 bases separated the two germline ends. The CDR3 covers 16 residues. The CDR3 DNA reads TGTGCCACCAGTGATCCTACAGGGACGCGAGGCTATGGCTACACCTTC. Translation gives CATSDPTGTRGYGYTF.